A single sample gave rise to the 23 T cell receptor beta chains below, sequenced in a study of TIL therapy for anti-PD-1-resistant metastatic lung cancer. Sequencing used immunoSEQ v3. Repertoires were generated with immunoSEQ multiplex PCR, while TCRdb's copy carries only in-frame clones and drops some. The sample contains roughly 92,000 clones, roughly two thirds of which appear only once. Time point specified: pre-treatment sample, taken before nivolumab and TIL therapy. Pleural nodules or supraclavicular lymph nodes made up most of the excised metastases sampled. The specimen comprised tumor tissue, sampled at baseline. The receptors come from a person aged 25-79 years with non-small cell lung cancer.

This rearrangement joins TRBV7-2 to TRBJ2-5; the match to TRBD2 covers 8 bases. V was pared by 2 bases and J by 1 base, with 3 bases of the junction left unmatched. This CDR3 is built from 15 residues. Germline CDR1 SGHTA, CDR2 FQGNSA. For the CDR3, the DNA is TGTGCCAGCAGCTTATCGGGAGGGTCCCAAGAGACCCAGTACTTC. Amino acids: CASSLSGGSQETQYF.

This clone was observed a handful of times. The rearrangement links TRBV14 to TRBJ2-1; 9 bases agree with TRBD2. Per germline, CDR1 SGHDN and CDR2 FVKESK. The length of the CDR3 is 17 residues. V lost 5 bases to trimming and J lost 3 bases; unmatched junction nucleotides: 11. The CDR3 nucleotides read TGTGCCAGCAGCACTCGTGAACTAGCGGGTTACTACAATGAGCAGTTCTTC. This sequence encodes CASSTRELAGYYNEQFF. The complete variable domain, with remaining parts taken from reference TRBV14 and TRBJ2-1, reads EAGVTQFPSHSVIEKGQTVTLRCDPISGHDNLYWYRRVMGKEIKFLLHFVKESKQDESGMPNNRFLAERTGGTYSTLKVQPAELEDSGVYFCASSTRELAGYYNEQFFGPGTRLTVL.

This rearrangement joins TRBV6-6 to TRBJ1-5; a weak D match, TRBD1 (6 bases). The V and J ends lost 6 bases and 8 bases respectively, with 23 bases between them. This CDR3 region has 16 residues. Germline V CDR1 and CDR2: MNHNY, SVGAGI (reference sequence). Here the CDR3 DNA reads TGTGCCAGCAGCCTGAGTCGAACAGGGAATGTGAAGCCCCAGCATTTT. It encodes CASSLSRTGNVKPQHF.

V usage is TRBV3-1 (or the pseudogene TRBV3-2) and J usage is TRBJ1-2; TRBD1 matches at 7 bases. The CDR3 totals 13 residues. With 5 bases clipped from V and 7 bases from J, the junction kept 7 bases outside the gene matches. The V gene's germline CDR1 is LGHDT and CDR2 YNNKEL (reference sequence). This CDR3 is CASSSRQGVGYTF. CDR3 nucleotide sequence: TGTGCCAGCAGCAGTCGACAGGGCGTTGGCTACACCTTC.

The CDR3 sequence: CASSQGVSDTQYF. CDR3 bases: TGTGCCAGCAGCCAAGGTGTGTCGGATACGCAGTATTTT. The chain is built from TRBV3-1 (or the pseudogene TRBV3-2) and TRBJ2-3; D ambiguous. The V and J ends lost 1 base and 6 bases respectively, with 8 bases between them. Germline CDR1 and CDR2: LGHDT and YNNKEL (reference sequence). This CDR3 contains 13 residues.

This clone occurred once. The rearrangement joins TRBV7-9 to TRBJ2-5, with 7 bases identical to TRBD2. J lost 4 bases, V lost 1 base, and 6 bases had no gene match. CDR1 is SEHNR and CDR2 is FQNEAQ in the germline V gene (reference sequence). CDR3 size: 15 residues. This chain's CDR3 is CASSLGTRVRETQYF. In DNA form, the CDR3 reads TGTGCCAGCAGCTTAGGGACTAGGGTCCGAGAGACCCAGTACTTC.

The chain carries TRBV7-9 and TRBJ2-7; D may match TRBD1 or TRBD2 (6 bases each). CDR3 length: 14 amino acids. Trimming removed 4 bases at V and 3 bases at J, with 13 bases between. Germline V CDR1 and CDR2: SEHNR, FQNEAQ (reference sequence). The DNA for the CDR3 is TGTGCCAGCAGCTGGGAGGCAGGGGACTACGAGCAGTACTTC. Translated: CASSWEAGDYEQYF. Combining the CDR3 with reference TRBV7-9 and TRBJ2-7 gives the whole variable domain DTGVSQNPRHKITKRGQNVTFRCDPISEHNRLYWYRQTLGQGPEFLTYFQNEAQLEKSRLLSDRFSAERPKGSFSTLEIQRTEQGDSAMYLCASSWEAGDYEQYFGPGTRLTVT.

The rearrangement uses TRBV30 and TRBJ1-2; a weak D match, TRBD1 (5 bases). CDR3 length equals 13 residues. The germline CDR1 and CDR2 sequences are GTSNPN and SVGIG (reference sequence). Trimming took off 1 base at V and 7 bases at J, with 13 bases between the two ends. CDR3 bases: TGTGCCTGGAGTGGGGGGGGTGATCTTGGCTACACCTTC. This codes for CAWSGGGDLGYTF. The variable domain in full, with the rest retrieved from reference TRBV30 and TRBJ1-2, is SQTIHQWPATLVQPVGSPLSLECTVEGTSNPNLYWYRQAAGRGLQLLFYSVGIGQISSEVPQNLSASRPQDRQFILSSKKLLLSDSGFYLCAWSGGGDLGYTFGSGTRLTVV.

This clone was counted between two and nine times. The CDR3: CASSPTDRGGTEAFF. The CDR3 nucleotides are TGCGCCAGCAGCCCGACGGACAGGGGGGGGACTGAAGCTTTCTTT. The J gene is TRBJ1-1, the V gene TRBV4-1; 10 nucleotides match TRBD1. V dropped 4 bases and J dropped 5; count of bases not matched to a gene: 7. Looked up from germline, CDR1 is MGHRA and CDR2 is YSYEKL. The CDR3 is 15 residues long.

The rearrangement uses TRBV7-2 and TRBJ2-3, with D perhaps matching TRBD2 (5 bases). V was pared by 5 bases and J by 6 bases, with 12 bases between. This CDR3 comprises 13 residues. Germline values: CDR1 SGHTA, CDR2 FQGNSA. CDR3 nucleotides: TGTGCCAGCAGCCGTGGACTGGTGGATACGCAGTATTTT. Amino acid sequence: CASSRGLVDTQYF.

In this sample, this clone turned up a few times. The chain combines TRBV21-1 with TRBJ2-1; the D call of TRBD1 is as the table states it, not checked on the DNA. TRBV21-1 is noted as a pseudogene. The CDR3 covers 15 residues. The CDR3 sequence is CASSKGQGPYNEQFF. The CDR3 DNA follows: TGTGCCAGCAGCAAAGGGCAGGGGCCCTACAATGAGCAGTTCTTC.

The chain couples TRBV2 to TRBJ1-6, with no clear D. This CDR3 contains 17 residues. Trimming took 1 base from V and 1 from J, leaving 11 bases between them. The germline gives CDR1 SNHLY, CDR2 FYNNEI. In nucleotides, the CDR3 is TGTGCCAGCAGTGAAGTGGGTTTGGGTTCCTATAATTCACCCCTCCACTTT. It specifies CASSEVGLGSYNSPLHF.

The rearrangement joins TRBV10-3 to TRBJ2-3, with D hard to call. Germline CDR1 reads ENHRY; CDR2 reads SYGVKD. Deletions cut 5 bases from V and 0 bases from J, with 18 bases between. The CDR3 is 17 amino acids. CDR3 in amino acids: CAISQTLTAPSTDTQYF. CDR3 nucleotide sequence: TGTGCCATCAGTCAGACTCTTACGGCCCCTAGCACAGATACGCAGTATTTT.

The gene calls are TRBV5-4 and TRBJ2-7; either TRBD1 or TRBD2 may supply D (5 bases each). Germline V gives CDR1 SGHNT, CDR2 YYREEE (reference sequence). The CDR3 extends over 17 amino acids. Trimming removed 4 bases at V and 3 bases at J, with 23 bases between. The CDR3 region is CASSPPPGTAGLYEQYF. The CDR3 region has the DNA TGTGCCAGCAGCCCACCTCCCGGGACCGCGGGCCTCTACGAGCAGTACTTC.

The chain joins TRBV5-1 to TRBJ1-2; 7 nucleotides match TRBD1. The ends lost 3 bases at V and 8 bases at J; junction bases unmatched: 10. The CDR3 covers 14 residues. Germline CDR1 reads SGHRS; CDR2 reads YFSETQ. CDR3 in amino acids: CASSSDREGDGYTF. CDR3 nucleotides: TGCGCCAGCAGCTCCGACAGGGAAGGTGACGGCTACACCTTC. The variable domain in full, with the rest retrieved from reference TRBV5-1 and TRBJ1-2, is KAGVTQTPRYLIKTRGQQVTLSCSPISGHRSVSWYQQTPGQGLQFLFEYFSETQRNKGNFPGRFSGRQFSNSRSEMNVSTLELGDSALYLCASSSDREGDGYTFGSGTRLTVV.

The chain has TRBV11-2 and TRBJ2-1; 10 nucleotides align to TRBD2. The germline V gene encodes CDR1 SGHAT and CDR2 FQNNGV. This CDR3 region has 14 residues. Losses at the gene ends were 0 bases for V and 10 bases for J; bases not matched to a gene: 3. CDR3 residues: CASSLEGSGREQFF. The CDR3 DNA sequence: TGTGCCAGCAGCTTAGAGGGTAGCGGGAGGGAGCAGTTCTTC.

This clone turned up a few times. The chain joins TRBV25-1 to TRBJ2-3, with 10 positions matching TRBD2. CDR1 and CDR2 (germline): MGHDK, SYGVNS. This CDR3 is built from 16 residues. V lost 7 bases, J lost 9 bases, and 16 bases stayed unmatched. The CDR3 region is CASTEGWTSGLVTQYF. In DNA, the CDR3 is TGTGCCAGCACCGAGGGGTGGACTAGCGGATTAGTGACGCAGTATTTT.

This clone has at least ten counts. V gene TRBV5-1 combines with J gene TRBJ2-2; 12 nucleotides agree with TRBD1. The junction had 6 bases not matched to a gene; V was cut back by 2 bases and J by 7 bases. The CDR3 extends over 16 amino acids. Germline loops: CDR1 SGHRS, CDR2 YFSETQ. The CDR3 sequence: CASSFRDRGLDGELFF. The CDR3 bases are TGCGCCAGCAGCTTCCGGGACAGGGGGCTTGACGGGGAGCTGTTTTTT.

V is TRBV11-2 and J is TRBJ1-2; TRBD1 matches 7 bases. V dropped 3 bases and J dropped 3; count of bases not matched to a gene: 4. Germline values: CDR1 SGHAT, CDR2 FQNNGV. CDR3 length equals 14 residues. The CDR3 sequence: CASSLTQGYYGYTF. The CDR3 DNA is TGTGCCAGCAGCTTGACACAGGGGTACTATGGCTACACCTTC. The full variable domain, its missing parts supplied by reference TRBV11-2 and TRBJ1-2, is EAGVAQSPRYKIIEKRQSVAFWCNPISGHATLYWYQQILGQGPKLLIQFQNNGVVDDSQLPKDRFSAERLKGVDSTLKIQPAKLEDSAVYLCASSLTQGYYGYTFGSGTRLTVV.

The rearrangement links TRBV11-2 to TRBJ2-1; 7 positions agree with TRBD2. The CDR3 has 15 amino acids. The germline V gene encodes CDR1 SGHAT and CDR2 FQNNGV. The junction had 7 bases not matched to a gene; V was cut back by 5 bases and J by 3 bases. The CDR3, as DNA: TGTGCCAGCAGCCGTAAGCGGACTAGCTACAATGAGCAGTTCTTC. As protein: CASSRKRTSYNEQFF.

This clone was detected a few times. For the CDR3, the DNA is TGTGCCAGCAGCTTGTATGTCGCCGGGAGCTATGGCTACACCTTC. Residues: CASSLYVAGSYGYTF. This chain joins TRBV5-4 and TRBJ1-2; no firm D call. Per germline, CDR1 SGHNT and CDR2 YYREEE (reference sequence). Trimming took off 1 base at V and 4 bases at J, with 14 bases between the two ends. The CDR3 has 15 amino acids.

This clone was seen just once. V is TRBV15 and J is TRBJ2-7; 7 bases match TRBD2. Germline CDR1 reads LNHNV; CDR2 reads YYDKDF (reference sequence). Losses at the gene ends were 3 bases for V and 6 bases for J; bases not matched to a gene: 5. The CDR3 consists of 13 residues. CDR3 in DNA: TGTGCCACCAGCAGGGCTTTAGCGGGCGAGCAGTACTTC. It codes for CATSRALAGEQYF. Full variable domain (outside the CDR3, taken from reference TRBV15 and TRBJ2-7): DAMVIQNPRYQVTQFGKPVTLSCSQTLNHNVMYWYQQKSSQAPKLLFHYYDKDFNNEADTPDNFQSRRPNTSFCFLDIRSPGLGDTAMYLCATSRALAGEQYFGPGTRLTVT.

The gene calls are TRBV27 and TRBJ2-1; 9 bases line up with TRBD2. With V trimmed by 4 bases and J by 4 bases, 8 bases remained unmatched. The CDR3 is 16 residues long. In germline, CDR1 is MNHEY, CDR2 SMNVEV (reference sequence). The CDR3, as DNA: TGTGCCAGCAGTTGGTCTCCGCTAGCGGGGTACAATGAGCAGTTCTTC. Translating gives CASSWSPLAGYNEQFF.